The source of this T cell receptor beta chain is a study of cytomegalovirus exposure and HLA in healthy donors. Study-level background: In terms of ancestry, the Caucasian-associated cluster contained roughly 81% of the roughly 400 genotyped donors.

This clone turned up a few times. Antigen: not known. Additional DNA sequences in this sample encode the identical CDR3. Participants comprised healthy donors of bone marrow. Findings and caveats of the study: Cytomegalovirus-associated status was assigned to 164 TCR beta chains. Specificity of a few CMV-associated chains for CMV antigens was verified in vitro.

CDR3 length equals 13 residues. Germline V gene data show CDR1 as MNHNS and CDR2 as SASEGT. Between the trimmed V and J ends, which lost 4 bases and 1 base, there was a span of 7 bases. 60 Vbeta and 13 Jbeta primers were used in PCR. Repertoires were generated with immunoSEQ multiplex PCR, while TCRdb's copy carries only in-frame clones and drops some. The top ten hold approximately 8.2% of the sample, which has approximately 110,000 clones, approximately 72% seen once. Specimen: PBMCs. This TCR was sampled from a woman aged 40 to 49 in good health and CMV-seropositive. The rearrangement joins TRBV6-1 to TRBJ1-2; tentative D call: TRBD1 (5 bases). CDR3 region: CASSGQLNYGYTF. The CDR3 DNA follows: TGTGCCAGCAGTGGACAGCTTAACTATGGCTACACCTTC.